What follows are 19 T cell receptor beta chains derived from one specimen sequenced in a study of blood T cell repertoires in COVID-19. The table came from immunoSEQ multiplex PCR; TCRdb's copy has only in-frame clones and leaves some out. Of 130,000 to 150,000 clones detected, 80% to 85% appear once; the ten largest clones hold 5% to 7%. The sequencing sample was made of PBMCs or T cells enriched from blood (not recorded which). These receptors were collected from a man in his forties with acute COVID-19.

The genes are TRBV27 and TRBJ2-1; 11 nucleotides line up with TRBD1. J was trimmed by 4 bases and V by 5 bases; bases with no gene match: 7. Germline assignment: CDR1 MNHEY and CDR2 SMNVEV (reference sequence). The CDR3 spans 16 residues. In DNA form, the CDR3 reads TGTGCCAGCAGTCGGACAGGGGGCATCTTATACAATGAGCAGTTCTTC. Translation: CASSRTGGILYNEQFF.

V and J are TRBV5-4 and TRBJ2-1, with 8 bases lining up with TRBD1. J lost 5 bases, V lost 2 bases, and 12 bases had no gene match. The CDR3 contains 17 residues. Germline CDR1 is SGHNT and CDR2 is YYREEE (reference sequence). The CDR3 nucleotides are TGTGCCAGCAGCTTAGGGACAGGACCCCTTCTTAACAATGAGCAGTTCTTC. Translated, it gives CASSLGTGPLLNNEQFF.

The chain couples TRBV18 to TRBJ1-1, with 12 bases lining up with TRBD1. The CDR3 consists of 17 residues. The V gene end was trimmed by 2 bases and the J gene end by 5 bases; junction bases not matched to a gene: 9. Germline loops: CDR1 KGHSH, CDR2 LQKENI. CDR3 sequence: CASSPGGQGAWRTEAFF. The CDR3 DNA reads TGTGCCAGCTCACCAGGGGGACAGGGGGCTTGGAGGACTGAAGCTTTCTTT.

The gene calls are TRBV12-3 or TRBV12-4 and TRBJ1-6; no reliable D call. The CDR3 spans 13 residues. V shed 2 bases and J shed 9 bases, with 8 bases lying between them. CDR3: CASSLSGVSPLHF. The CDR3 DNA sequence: TGTGCCAGCAGTTTATCCGGGGTTTCACCCCTCCACTTT.

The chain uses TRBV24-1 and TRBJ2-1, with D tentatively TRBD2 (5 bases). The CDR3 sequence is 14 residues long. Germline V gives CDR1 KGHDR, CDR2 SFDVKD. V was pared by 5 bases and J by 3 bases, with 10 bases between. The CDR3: CATSVSGDYNEQFF. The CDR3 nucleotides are TGTGCCACCAGTGTGAGCGGAGACTACAATGAGCAGTTCTTC.

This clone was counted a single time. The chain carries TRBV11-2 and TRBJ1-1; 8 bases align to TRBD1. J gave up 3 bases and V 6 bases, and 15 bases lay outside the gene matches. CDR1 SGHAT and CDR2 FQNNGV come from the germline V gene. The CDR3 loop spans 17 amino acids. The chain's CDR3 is CASSPRQGPPWDTEAFF. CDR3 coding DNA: TGTGCCAGCAGTCCCCGACAGGGGCCCCCCTGGGACACTGAAGCTTTCTTT.

The DNA for the CDR3 is TGTGCCAGCAGCTTCCAAGACAGGGTTGACGGCTACACCTTC. Amino acid sequence: CASSFQDRVDGYTF. The rearrangement uses TRBV5-5 and TRBJ1-2; 7 bases match TRBD1. V lost 2 bases, J lost 8 bases, and 9 bases stayed unmatched. The germline V gene encodes CDR1 SGHKS and CDR2 YYEKEE (reference sequence). This CDR3 region has 14 residues.

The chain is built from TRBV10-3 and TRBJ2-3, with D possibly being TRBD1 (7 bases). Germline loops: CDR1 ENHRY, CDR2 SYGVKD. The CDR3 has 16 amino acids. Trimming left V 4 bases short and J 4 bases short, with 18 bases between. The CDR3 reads CAISGPGQGGADTQYF. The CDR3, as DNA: TGTGCCATCAGTGGCCCGGGGCAGGGGGGCGCAGATACGCAGTATTTT.

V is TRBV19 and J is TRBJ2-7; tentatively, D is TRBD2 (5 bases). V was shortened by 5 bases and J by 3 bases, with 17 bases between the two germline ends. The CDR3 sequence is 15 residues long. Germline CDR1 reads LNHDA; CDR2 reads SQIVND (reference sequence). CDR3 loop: CASSPGVNYFYEQYF. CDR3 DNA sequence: TGTGCCAGTAGTCCCGGGGTCAACTACTTCTACGAGCAGTACTTC.

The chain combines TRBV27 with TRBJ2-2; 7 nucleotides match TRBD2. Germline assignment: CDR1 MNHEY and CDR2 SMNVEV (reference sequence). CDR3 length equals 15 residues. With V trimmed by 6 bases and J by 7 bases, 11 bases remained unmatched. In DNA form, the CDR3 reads TGTGCCAGCAGGGGGGGGGATCCTCAGGACGGGGAGCTGTTTTTT. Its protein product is CASRGGDPQDGELFF.

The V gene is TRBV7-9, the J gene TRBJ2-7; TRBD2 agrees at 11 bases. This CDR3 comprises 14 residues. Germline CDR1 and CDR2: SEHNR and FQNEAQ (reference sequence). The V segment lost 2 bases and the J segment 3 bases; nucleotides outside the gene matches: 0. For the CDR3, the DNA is TGTGCCAGCAGCTTAACTAGCGGGAGCTACGAGCAGTACTTC. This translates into CASSLTSGSYEQYF. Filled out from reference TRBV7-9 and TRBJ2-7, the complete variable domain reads DTGVSQNPRHKITKRGQNVTFRCDPISEHNRLYWYRQTLGQGPEFLTYFQNEAQLEKSRLLSDRFSAERPKGSFSTLEIQRTEQGDSAMYLCASSLTSGSYEQYFGPGTRLTVT.

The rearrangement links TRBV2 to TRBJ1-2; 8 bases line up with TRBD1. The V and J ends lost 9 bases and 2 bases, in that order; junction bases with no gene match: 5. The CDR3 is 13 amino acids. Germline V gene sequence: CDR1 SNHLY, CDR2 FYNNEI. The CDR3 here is CARKRQGNYGYTF. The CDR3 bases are TGTGCCAGAAAACGACAGGGGAACTATGGCTACACCTTC.

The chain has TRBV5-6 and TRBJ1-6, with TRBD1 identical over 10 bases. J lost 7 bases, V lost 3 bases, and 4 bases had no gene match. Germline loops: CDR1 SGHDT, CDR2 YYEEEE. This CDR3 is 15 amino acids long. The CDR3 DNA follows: TGTGCCAGCAGCTGGGACAGGGGAAAAAATTCACCCCTCCACTTT. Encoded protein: CASSWDRGKNSPLHF.

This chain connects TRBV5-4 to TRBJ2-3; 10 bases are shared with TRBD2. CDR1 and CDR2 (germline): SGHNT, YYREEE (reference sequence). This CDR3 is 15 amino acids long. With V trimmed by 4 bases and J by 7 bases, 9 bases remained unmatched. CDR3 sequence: CASSRRTSGAYTQYF. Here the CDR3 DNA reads TGTGCCAGCAGCCGCCGGACTAGCGGAGCCTATACGCAGTATTTT.

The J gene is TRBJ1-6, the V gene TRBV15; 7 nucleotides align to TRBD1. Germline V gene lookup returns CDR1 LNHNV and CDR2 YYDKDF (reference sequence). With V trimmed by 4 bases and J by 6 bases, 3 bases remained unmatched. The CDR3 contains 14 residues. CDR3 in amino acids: CATSKDRANSPLHF. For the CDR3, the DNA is TGTGCCACCAGCAAAGACAGGGCTAATTCACCCCTCCACTTT.

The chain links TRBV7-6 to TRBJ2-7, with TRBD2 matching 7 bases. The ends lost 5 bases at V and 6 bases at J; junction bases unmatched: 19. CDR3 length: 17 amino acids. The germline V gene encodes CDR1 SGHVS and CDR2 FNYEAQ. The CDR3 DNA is TGTGCCAGCAGCCCCAAGGGAGGGGTGTTTTGTTTATGCGAGCAGTACTTC. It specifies CASSPKGGVFCLCEQYF.

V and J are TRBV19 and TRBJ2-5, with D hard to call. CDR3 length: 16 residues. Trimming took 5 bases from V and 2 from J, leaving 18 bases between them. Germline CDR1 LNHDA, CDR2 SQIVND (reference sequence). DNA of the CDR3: TGTGCCAGTAGTTCAGCCGGCGGAGTGAGACAAGAGACCCAGTACTTC. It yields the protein CASSSAGGVRQETQYF.

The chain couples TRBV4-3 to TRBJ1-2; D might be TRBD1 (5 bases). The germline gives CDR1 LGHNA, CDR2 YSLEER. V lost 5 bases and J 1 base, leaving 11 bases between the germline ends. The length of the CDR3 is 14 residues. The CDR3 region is CASSRGDSNYGYTF. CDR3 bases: TGCGCCAGCAGCAGGGGTGACAGTAACTATGGCTACACCTTC.

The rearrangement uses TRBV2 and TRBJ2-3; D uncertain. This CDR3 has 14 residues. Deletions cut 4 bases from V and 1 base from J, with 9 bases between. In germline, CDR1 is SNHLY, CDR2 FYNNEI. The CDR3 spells CASSGITGTDTQYF. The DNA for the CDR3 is TGTGCCAGCAGTGGAATAACGGGCACAGATACGCAGTATTTT.